The following is a T cell receptor (beta chain) sequence with its context. An even split of each subset's genomic DNA across several immunoSEQ plates was performed. Repertoires were generated with immunoSEQ multiplex PCR, while TCRdb's copy carries only in-frame clones and drops some. The sample has roughly 500,000 clones; 60% to 85% are singletons. This record belongs to a study of shared clonotypes between healthy human individuals. This sequence originates from a woman in her thirties or forties in good health. Some clones in this sample may be carry-over from other donors' samples. Source material: PBMCs.

This chain's CDR3 is CASSRPYDGYGELFF. In DNA form, the CDR3 reads TGTGCCAGCAGCCGACCCTATGACGGTTACGGGGAGCTGTTTTTT. The V and J genes are TRBV27 and TRBJ2-2, with D hard to call. From germline, CDR1 is MNHEY and CDR2 SMNVEV (reference sequence). V was pared by 6 bases and J by 7 bases, with 18 bases between. The length of the CDR3 is 15 residues.